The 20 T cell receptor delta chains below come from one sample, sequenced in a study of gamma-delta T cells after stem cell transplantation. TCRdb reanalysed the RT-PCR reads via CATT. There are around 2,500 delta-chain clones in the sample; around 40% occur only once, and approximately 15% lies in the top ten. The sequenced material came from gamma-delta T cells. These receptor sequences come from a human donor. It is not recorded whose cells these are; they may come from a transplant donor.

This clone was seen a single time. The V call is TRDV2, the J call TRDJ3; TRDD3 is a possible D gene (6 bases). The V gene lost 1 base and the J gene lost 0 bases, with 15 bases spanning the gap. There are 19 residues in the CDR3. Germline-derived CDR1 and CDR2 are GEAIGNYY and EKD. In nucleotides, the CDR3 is TGTGCCTGTGACACTGGGGGCCTACCGAGCTCCTGGGACACCCGACAGATGTTTTTC. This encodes CACDTGGLPSSWDTRQMFF.

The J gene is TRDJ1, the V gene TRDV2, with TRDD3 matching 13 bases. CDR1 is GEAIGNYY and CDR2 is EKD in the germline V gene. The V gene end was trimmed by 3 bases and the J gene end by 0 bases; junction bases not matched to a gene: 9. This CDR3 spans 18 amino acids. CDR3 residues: CACDPVLGDTLHTDKLIF. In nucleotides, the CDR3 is TGTGCCTGTGACCCCGTACTGGGGGATACGCTGCACACCGATAAACTCATCTTT.

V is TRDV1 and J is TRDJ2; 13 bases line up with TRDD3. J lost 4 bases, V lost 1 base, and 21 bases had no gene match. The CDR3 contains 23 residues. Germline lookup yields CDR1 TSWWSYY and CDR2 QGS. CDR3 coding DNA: TGTGCTCTTGGGGAACGGGGTACTACTGAGGCCCACTGGGGGATACGCAGGACAGCACAACTCTTCTTT. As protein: CALGERGTTEAHWGIRRTAQLFF.

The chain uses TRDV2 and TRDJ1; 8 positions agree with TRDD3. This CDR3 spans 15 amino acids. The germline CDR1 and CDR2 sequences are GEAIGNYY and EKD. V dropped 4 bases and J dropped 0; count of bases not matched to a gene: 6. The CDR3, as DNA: TGTGCCTGTGATCGACTGGGGGTTGACACCGATAAACTCATCTTT. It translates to CACDRLGVDTDKLIF.

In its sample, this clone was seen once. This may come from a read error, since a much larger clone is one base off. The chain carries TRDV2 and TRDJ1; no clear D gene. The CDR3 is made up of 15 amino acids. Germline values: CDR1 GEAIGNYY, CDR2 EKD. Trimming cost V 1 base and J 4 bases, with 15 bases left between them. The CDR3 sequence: CACDTLGTSDDKLIF. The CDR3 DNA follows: TGTGCCTGTGACACGTTGGGAACCTCGGACGATAAACTCATCTTT.

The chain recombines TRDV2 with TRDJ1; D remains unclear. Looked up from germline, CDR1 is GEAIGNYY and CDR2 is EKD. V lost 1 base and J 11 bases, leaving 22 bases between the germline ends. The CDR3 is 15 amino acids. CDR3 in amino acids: CACDTLGAQSGNLIF. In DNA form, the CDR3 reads TGTGCCTGTGACACGCTAGGGGCTCAGAGCGGTAACCTCATCTTT.

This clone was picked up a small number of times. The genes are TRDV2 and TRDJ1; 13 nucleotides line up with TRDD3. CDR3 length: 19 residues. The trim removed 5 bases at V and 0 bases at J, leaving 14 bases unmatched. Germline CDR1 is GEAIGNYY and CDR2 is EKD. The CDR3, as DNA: TGTGCCTGTGGCGCCCTACTGGGGGATACGACTTCGTACACCGATAAACTCATCTTT. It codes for CACGALLGDTTSYTDKLIF.

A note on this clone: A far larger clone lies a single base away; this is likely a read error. The chain's CDR3 is CACDTPGGYARSSWDTRQMFF. The CDR3 nucleotides read TGTGCCTGTGACACGCCTGGGGGATACGCCCGAAGCTCCTGGGACACCCGACAGATGTTTTTC. The chain combines TRDV2 with TRDJ3, with 12 bases lining up with TRDD3. The junction had 9 bases not matched to a gene; V was cut back by 1 base and J by 0 bases. CDR3 length: 21 residues. In germline, CDR1 is GEAIGNYY, CDR2 EKD.

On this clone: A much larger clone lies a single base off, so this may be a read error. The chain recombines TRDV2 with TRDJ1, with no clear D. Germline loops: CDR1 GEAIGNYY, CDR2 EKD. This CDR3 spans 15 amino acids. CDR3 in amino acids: CACDTLYSNTDNLIF. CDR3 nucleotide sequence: TGTGCCTGTGACACACTCTACTCCAACACCGATAACCTCATCTTT.

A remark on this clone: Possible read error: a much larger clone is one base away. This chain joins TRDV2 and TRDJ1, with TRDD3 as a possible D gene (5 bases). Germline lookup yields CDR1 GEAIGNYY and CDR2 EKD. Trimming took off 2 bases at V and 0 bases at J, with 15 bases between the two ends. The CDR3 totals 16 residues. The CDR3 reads CACDNVLDTYTDKLIF. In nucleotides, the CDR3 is TGTGCCTGTGACAACGTACTGGACACCTACACCGATAAACTCATCTTT.

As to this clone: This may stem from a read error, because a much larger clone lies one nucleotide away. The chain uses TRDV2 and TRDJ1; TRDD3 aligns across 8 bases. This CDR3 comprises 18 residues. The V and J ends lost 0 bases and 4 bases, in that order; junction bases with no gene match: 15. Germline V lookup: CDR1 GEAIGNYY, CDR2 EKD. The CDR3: CACDTFYFGGSEGDKLIF. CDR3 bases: TGTGCCTGTGACACCTTTTACTTTGGGGGATCGGAGGGCGATAAACTCATCTTT.

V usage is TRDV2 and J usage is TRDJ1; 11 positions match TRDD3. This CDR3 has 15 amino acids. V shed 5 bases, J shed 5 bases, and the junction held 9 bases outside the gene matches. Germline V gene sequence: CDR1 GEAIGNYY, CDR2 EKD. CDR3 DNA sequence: TGTGCCTGTGCCATGCTGGGGGATACAGAGGATAAACTCATCTTT. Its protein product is CACAMLGDTEDKLIF.

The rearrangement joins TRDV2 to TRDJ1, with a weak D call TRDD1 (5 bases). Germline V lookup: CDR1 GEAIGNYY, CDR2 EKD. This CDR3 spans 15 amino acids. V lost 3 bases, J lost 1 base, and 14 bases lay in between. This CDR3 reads CACDEISPGTDKLIF. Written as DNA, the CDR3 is TGTGCCTGTGACGAAATTTCTCCTGGCACCGATAAACTCATCTTT.

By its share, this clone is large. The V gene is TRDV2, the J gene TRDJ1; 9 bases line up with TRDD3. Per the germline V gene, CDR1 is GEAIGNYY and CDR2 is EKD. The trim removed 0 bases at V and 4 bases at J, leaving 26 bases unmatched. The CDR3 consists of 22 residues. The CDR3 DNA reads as TGTGCCTGTGACACCGTCGTGCCCCCTCAGGACCCTACTGGGGGACCTCTCGATAAACTCATCTTT. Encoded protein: CACDTVVPPQDPTGGPLDKLIF.

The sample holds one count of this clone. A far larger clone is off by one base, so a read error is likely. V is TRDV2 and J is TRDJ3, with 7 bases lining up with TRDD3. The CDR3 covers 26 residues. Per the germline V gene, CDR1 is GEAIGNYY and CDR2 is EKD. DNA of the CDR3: TGTGCCTGTGACACCGTAAAGCCCCCGGGGCTGGGGGCCACCCTTCTCAGTTCCTGGGACACCCTACAGATGTTTTTC. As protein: CACDTVKPPGLGATLLSSWDTLQMFF.

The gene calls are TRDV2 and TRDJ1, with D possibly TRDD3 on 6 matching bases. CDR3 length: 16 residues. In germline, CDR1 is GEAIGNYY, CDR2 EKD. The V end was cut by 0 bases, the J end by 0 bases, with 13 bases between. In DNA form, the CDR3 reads TGTGCCTGTGACACCGCCTGGGGACTGGACACCGATAAACTCATCTTT. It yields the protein CACDTAWGLDTDKLIF.

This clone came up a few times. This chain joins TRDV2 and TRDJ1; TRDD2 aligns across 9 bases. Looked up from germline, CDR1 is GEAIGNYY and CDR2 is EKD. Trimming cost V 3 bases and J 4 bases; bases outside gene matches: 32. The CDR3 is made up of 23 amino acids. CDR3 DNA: TGTGCCTGTGACTCGATATCCCTTCCTACGAGTCTGGGGGGCTTAGAGAAGGTCGATAAACTCATCTTT. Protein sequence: CACDSISLPTSLGGLEKVDKLIF.

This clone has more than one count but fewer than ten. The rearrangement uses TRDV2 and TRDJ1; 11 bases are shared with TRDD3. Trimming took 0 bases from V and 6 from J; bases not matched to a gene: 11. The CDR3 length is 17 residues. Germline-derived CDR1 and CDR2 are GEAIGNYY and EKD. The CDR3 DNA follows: TGTGCCTGTGACACCGTTAGTGGGGGATACGCCAACAATAAACTCATCTTT. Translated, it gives CACDTVSGGYANNKLIF.

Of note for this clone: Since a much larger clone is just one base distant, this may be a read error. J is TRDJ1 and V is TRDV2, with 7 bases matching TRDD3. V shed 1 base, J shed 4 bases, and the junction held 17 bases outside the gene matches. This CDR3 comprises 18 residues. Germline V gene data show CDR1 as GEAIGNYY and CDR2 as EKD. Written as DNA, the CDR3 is TGTGCCTGTGACACACTGGGGCCTGAGGAATTTGAGGTCGATAAACTCATCTTT. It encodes CACDTLGPEEFEVDKLIF.

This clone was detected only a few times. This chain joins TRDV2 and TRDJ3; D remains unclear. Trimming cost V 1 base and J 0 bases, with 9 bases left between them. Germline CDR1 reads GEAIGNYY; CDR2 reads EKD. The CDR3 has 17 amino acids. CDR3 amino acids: CACDTVAGSWDTRQMFF. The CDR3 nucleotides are TGTGCCTGTGACACGGTAGCAGGCTCCTGGGACACCCGACAGATGTTTTTC.